The 28 T cell receptor beta chains below come from one sample, sequenced in a study of identical twins. TCRdb ran MiXCR on the 5' RACE reads and lists one entry per CDR3 protein. Of around 570,000 distinct CDR3 sequences detected, roughly 9.9% appear once; the ten largest clones hold roughly 3.2%. These records were also assigned to another study, of yellow fever vaccine responses in identical twins.

Specimen: PBMCs. The receptors were sampled from a woman under 30 in good health.

This clonotype was seen at least ten times. The J gene is TRBJ1-1, the V gene TRBV6-6; D is unclear. The V gene's germline CDR1 is MNHNY and CDR2 SVGAGI (reference sequence). CDR3 length: 13 amino acids. V gave up 7 bases and J gave up 4 bases, with 13 bases separating them. CDR3 in amino acids: CASTMNAGTEAFF. CDR3 sequence (DNA): TGTGCCAGCACCATGAACGCCGGCACTGAAGCTTTCTTT.

A single count supports this clonotype. The chain joins TRBV20-1 to TRBJ2-7; weak D call: TRBD2 (5 bases). The germline CDR1 and CDR2 sequences are DFQATT and SNEGSKA (reference sequence). CDR3 length equals 15 residues. The CDR3: CFCVQPEVSSYEQYF. In DNA, the CDR3 is TGCTTTTGCGTCCAGCCGGAGGTGAGCTCCTACGAGCAGTACTTC.

This chain connects TRBV7-9 to TRBJ2-5, with TRBD2 matching over 13 bases. Germline V gene sequence: CDR1 SEHNR, CDR2 FQNEAQ (reference sequence). The CDR3 length is 16 residues. Germline trimming cut 8 bases from V and 1 base from J; bases unmatched to any gene: 7. Written as DNA, the CDR3 is TGTGCCAGCGGATCGACTAGCGGGAGGATCCAAGAGACCCAGTACTTC. It yields the protein CASGSTSGRIQETQYF. Using reference TRBV7-9 and TRBJ2-5 for the parts outside the CDR3, the full variable domain is DTGVSQNPRHKITKRGQNVTFRCDPISEHNRLYWYRQTLGQGPEFLTYFQNEAQLEKSRLLSDRFSAERPKGSFSTLEIQRTEQGDSAMYLCASGSTSGRIQETQYFGPGTRLLVL.

This clonotype was seen many times. J is TRBJ2-7 and V is TRBV4-1, with TRBD1 identical over 9 bases. CDR1 is MGHRA, CDR2 YSYEKL, per germline. After removal of 3 bases from V and 2 bases from J, the junction contained 8 bases not matched to a gene. The CDR3 covers 16 residues. The CDR3 reads CASSQGETGGPYEQYF. The CDR3 DNA is TGCGCCAGCAGCCAGGGAGAGACAGGGGGGCCCTACGAGCAGTACTTC.

This clonotype was observed at least ten times. The chain combines TRBV18 with TRBJ2-3; no clear D gene. Trimming left V 4 bases short and J 5 bases short, with 16 bases between. Germline CDR1 is KGHSH and CDR2 is LQKENI. The CDR3 spans 15 residues. CDR3: CASSQAGGPGDTQYF. The CDR3, as DNA: TGTGCCAGCTCACAGGCCGGCGGCCCGGGAGATACGCAGTATTTT.

This clonotype appeared a few times. The chain is built from TRBV3-1 and TRBJ2-1, with D possibly being TRBD2 (6 bases). CDR3 length: 14 amino acids. The V gene's germline CDR1 is LGHDT and CDR2 YNNKEL (reference sequence). Trimming shortened V by 4 bases and J by 3 bases, and 10 bases separated the two germline ends. CDR3 DNA: TGTGCCAGCAGCCCCGTGGGGGGCTACAATGAGCAGTTCTTC. Its protein is CASSPVGGYNEQFF.

The sample holds a few counts of this clonotype. The chain couples TRBV5-5 to TRBJ2-7, with D perhaps assigned TRBD1 or TRBD2 (5 bases each). This CDR3 is 13 amino acids long. The V end lost 7 bases, the J end lost 5 bases, and 16 bases lay between the germline ends. Germline V gene lookup returns CDR1 SGHKS and CDR2 YYEKEE (reference sequence). In DNA, the CDR3 is TGTGCCAGCTCGGGGCACGGCCCCAACGAGCAGTACTTC. This translates into CASSGHGPNEQYF.

Ten or more counts support this clonotype. The chain employs TRBV20-1 and TRBJ2-1, with 8 bases fitting TRBD1. The CDR3 sequence is 14 residues long. Looked up from germline, CDR1 is DFQATT and CDR2 is SNEGSKA (reference sequence). Losses at the gene ends were 5 bases for V and 1 base for J; bases not matched to a gene: 4. Written as DNA, the CDR3 is TGCAGTGCTGCCCGGGACAGGTCCTACAATGAGCAGTTCTTC. Its translation is CSAARDRSYNEQFF.

V usage is TRBV10-3 and J usage is TRBJ2-3; the D gene could be TRBD1 or TRBD2 (5 bases each). Germline V gives CDR1 ENHRY, CDR2 SYGVKD. Between the trimmed V and J ends, which lost 9 bases and 0 bases, there was a span of 13 bases. The CDR3 is 14 residues long. The CDR3 is CAIGSGPSTDTQYF. The CDR3 bases are TGTGCCATAGGGTCGGGGCCTAGCACAGATACGCAGTATTTT.

This clonotype was observed a few times. This chain uses TRBV10-3 with TRBJ2-5; no firm D call. This CDR3 contains 18 residues. Germline V gene lookup returns CDR1 ENHRY and CDR2 SYGVKD. Trimming pared 2 bases from V and 1 base from J, leaving 20 bases between. CDR3 sequence reads: CAISELLGSDGSQETQYF. The CDR3, as DNA: TGTGCCATCAGTGAGCTTTTGGGCAGTGACGGCTCCCAAGAGACCCAGTACTTC.

The chain has TRBV21-1 and TRBJ2-3; TRBD2 is taken as the D call from the table, unchecked against the DNA. TRBV21-1 is described as a pseudogene. This CDR3 contains 16 residues. The DNA of the CDR3 is TGTGCCAGCAGCAGTCAGCGGGGGAGGAGGACAGATACGCAGTATTTT. This encodes CASSSQRGRRTDTQYF.

This clonotype was observed a few times. The CDR3 sequence: CASGLVVDEQFF. The CDR3 DNA is TGTGCTAGTGGTTTAGTAGTCGATGAGCAGTTCTTC. The rearrangement uses TRBV12-5 and TRBJ2-1; D uncertain. There are 12 residues in the CDR3. V was trimmed by 3 bases and J by 8 bases, leaving 8 bases between them. CDR1 and CDR2 (germline): LGHNT, FRNRAP.

Ten or more counts support this clonotype. The V call is TRBV29-1, the J call TRBJ2-5, with 7 nucleotides matching TRBD2. V lost 7 bases to trimming and J lost 5 bases; unmatched junction nucleotides: 13. The germline gives CDR1 SQVTM, CDR2 ANQGSEA. The CDR3 contains 14 residues. CDR3 DNA: TGCAGCGCCGGCGACGGGGGGTTCAGGGAGACCCAGTACTTC. This gives the protein CSAGDGGFRETQYF. Supplemented by reference TRBV29-1 and TRBJ2-5, the full variable domain reads SAVISQKPSRDICQRGTSLTIQCQVDSQVTMMFWYRQQPGQSLTLIATANQGSEATYESGFVIDKFPISRPNLTFSTLTVSNMSPEDSSIYLCSAGDGGFRETQYFGPGTRLLVL.

This clonotype was detected many times. The genes are TRBV14 and TRBJ2-1; D is ambiguous. Germline-derived CDR1 and CDR2 are SGHDN and FVKESK. Trimming removed 1 base at V and 9 bases at J, with 10 bases between. The CDR3 is 13 amino acids. The CDR3 spells CASSQVITSEQFF. The DNA for the CDR3 is TGTGCCAGCAGCCAAGTAATTACGTCTGAGCAGTTCTTC.

This clonotype appeared a few times. The rearrangement joins TRBV7-2 to TRBJ2-3; weak D call: TRBD2 (6 bases). V gave up 1 base and J gave up 1 base, with 12 bases separating them. Germline values: CDR1 SGHTA, CDR2 FQGNSA. The CDR3 is 16 amino acids. The CDR3 spells CASSLGVGGGTDTQYF. DNA of the CDR3: TGTGCCAGCAGCTTAGGGGTTGGCGGGGGCACAGATACGCAGTATTTT.

This clonotype appeared many times. V is TRBV5-1 and J is TRBJ2-1, with D unclear. Germline-derived CDR1 and CDR2 are SGHRS and YFSETQ. This CDR3 has 16 residues. Trimming pared 0 bases from V and 0 bases from J, leaving 10 bases between. The CDR3 sequence is CASSLASPSSYNEQFF. As DNA, the CDR3 is TGCGCCAGCAGCTTGGCCTCTCCCAGCTCCTACAATGAGCAGTTCTTC.

This clonotype appeared many times. The chain couples TRBV28 to TRBJ2-2; D gene ambiguous. The V gene lost 7 bases and the J gene lost 5 bases, with 20 bases spanning the gap. Germline lookup yields CDR1 MDHEN and CDR2 SYDVKM. This CDR3 has 16 residues. CDR3 nucleotides: TGTGCCAGCAAGCCGGCGACCGTGAAGTTGACCGGGGAGCTGTTTTTT. Translating gives CASKPATVKLTGELFF.

J is TRBJ2-6 and V is TRBV2, with D possibly being TRBD2 (7 bases). The ends were cut back, 6 bases at V and 4 bases at J, with 19 bases in the middle. The CDR3 is made up of 17 amino acids. The germline CDR1 and CDR2 sequences are SNHLY and FYNNEI. CDR3 in amino acids: CASSVLTGGSGANVLTF. In nucleotides, the CDR3 is TGTGCCAGCAGCGTCTTGACGGGGGGCTCAGGGGCCAACGTCCTGACTTTC.

The gene calls are TRBV5-1 and TRBJ1-1, with D hard to call. There are 13 residues in the CDR3. V was cut by 7 bases and J by 1 base, with 11 bases left in between. Germline CDR1 and CDR2: SGHRS and YFSETQ. The CDR3 coding sequence is TGCGCCAGCCCCGGAACGGAGAACACTGAAGCTTTCTTT. This gives the protein CASPGTENTEAFF.

The chain has TRBV6-2 or TRBV6-3 and TRBJ2-1; 13 nucleotides align to TRBD2. The trim removed 6 bases at V and 6 bases at J, leaving 8 bases unmatched. Germline V gives CDR1 MNHEY, CDR2 SVGEGT. The CDR3 totals 16 residues. The CDR3: CASRGTTSGRLNEQFF. The CDR3 bases are TGTGCCAGCAGAGGCACGACTAGCGGGAGGCTCAATGAGCAGTTCTTC.

As for this clonotype: An end of the junction differs from the germline gene, which may be a read error. V usage is TRBV20-1 and J usage is TRBJ2-3; 9 bases are shared with TRBD2. This CDR3 has 17 residues. The germline V gene encodes CDR1 DFQATT and CDR2 SNEGSKA (reference sequence). CDR3: CCARDPLTSGHTDTQYF. The CDR3 nucleotides read TGCTGTGCTAGAGATCCCCTGACTAGCGGCCACACAGATACGCAGTATTTT.

This clonotype was seen many times. This rearrangement joins TRBV12-3 or TRBV12-4 to TRBJ2-2, with 9 bases fitting TRBD2. The CDR3 contains 17 residues. The V segment lost 3 bases and the J segment 5 bases; nucleotides outside the gene matches: 10. CDR3 in DNA: TGTGCCAGCAGTTTGGGTAGCGGGAGTGTTTGGACCGGGGAGCTGTTTTTT. Its protein product is CASSLGSGSVWTGELFF.

V is TRBV20-1 and J is TRBJ1-1; no clear D. The CDR3 runs to 14 residues. The V and J ends lost 5 bases and 0 bases respectively, with 13 bases between them. Germline V CDR1 and CDR2: DFQATT, SNEGSKA (reference sequence). CDR3 nucleotides: TGCAGTGCTTACTTTGACACTATGAACACTGAAGCTTTCTTT. Translated, it gives CSAYFDTMNTEAFF.

This clonotype was recorded at least ten times. This chain links TRBV15 with TRBJ2-1, with 13 bases identical to TRBD2. The germline gives CDR1 LNHNV, CDR2 YYDKDF (reference sequence). V lost 0 bases to trimming and J lost 7 bases; unmatched junction nucleotides: 3. This CDR3 has 16 amino acids. The CDR3, as DNA: TGTGCCACCAGCAGAGAGGGACTAGCGGGGAAAAATGAGCAGTTCTTC. This sequence encodes CATSREGLAGKNEQFF.

This clonotype was detected ten times or more. The CDR3 nucleotides read TGTGCCAGCAGTATCGGGACGGAGCAGTACTTC. Its translation: CASSIGTEQYF. The chain combines TRBV27 with TRBJ2-7; tentatively, D is TRBD1 or TRBD2 (5 bases each). This CDR3 spans 11 amino acids. Germline V lookup: CDR1 MNHEY, CDR2 SMNVEV (reference sequence). V lost 5 bases to trimming and J lost 7 bases, with 9 bases between them.

A few counts support this clonotype. The chain combines TRBV18 with TRBJ2-1, with TRBD2 identical over 7 bases. V lost 2 bases and J lost 3; bases outside the gene matches: 4. This CDR3 has 15 residues. Germline CDR1 reads KGHSH; CDR2 reads LQKENI. The CDR3 region has the DNA TGTGCCAGCTCACCAGGCGGGAGCATCTACAATGAGCAGTTCTTC. Translation: CASSPGGSIYNEQFF.

J is TRBJ2-7 and V is TRBV11-2; 9 nucleotides match TRBD2. V was pared by 5 bases and J by 0 bases, with 14 bases of the junction left unmatched. CDR1 and CDR2 (germline): SGHAT, FQNNGV. CDR3 size: 18 residues. Written as DNA, the CDR3 is TGTGCCAGCAGCCCCTCAGCGGGAGGTGCCCTGGGCTCCTACGAGCAGTACTTC. This sequence encodes CASSPSAGGALGSYEQYF.

This clonotype showed up just a few times. The J gene is TRBJ2-3, the V gene TRBV9; 14 bases align to TRBD2. Trimming removed 2 bases from V and 4 bases from J; junction bases left unmatched: 9. Germline lookup yields CDR1 SGDLS and CDR2 YYNGEE. This CDR3 spans 18 amino acids. Here the CDR3 DNA reads TGTGCCAGCAGCGTTGCCGGGCTGACTAGCGGGGGGGCAGATACGCAGTATTTT. This translates into CASSVAGLTSGGADTQYF.